Following are 14 T cell receptor beta chains from one sample sequenced in a study of shared clonotypes between healthy human individuals. The repertoire was sequenced with immunoSEQ multiplex PCR; TCRdb's copy has only in-frame clones and lacks some. The sample lists over 2 million clones; 95% were seen once. The sequenced material came from naive CD4+ T cells sorted from blood. Subset meaning: CD45RA+ positively selected. The receptors derive from a man aged 18 to 35 in good health.

The chain couples TRBV9 to TRBJ1-5; D is perhaps TRBD1 (5 bases). The ends were cut back, 3 bases at V and 8 bases at J, with 15 bases in the middle. The CDR3 contains 14 residues. Germline assignment: CDR1 SGDLS and CDR2 YYNGEE. Here the CDR3 reads CASSAHQGAEPQHF. CDR3 nucleotides: TGTGCCAGCAGCGCGCATCAGGGTGCGGAGCCCCAGCATTTT.

This clone showed up just once. The chain has TRBV11-2 and TRBJ2-5; 8 bases match TRBD2. CDR3 length: 13 residues. After removal of 1 base from V and 7 bases from J, the junction contained 2 bases not matched to a gene. Germline CDR1 and CDR2: SGHAT and FQNNGV. CDR3 sequence (DNA): TGTGCCAGCAGCTTAGTAGCGGGGACGACCCAGTACTTC. Protein sequence: CASSLVAGTTQYF.

The V call is TRBV18, the J call TRBJ2-5, with 9 nucleotides matching TRBD1. The V gene end was trimmed by 3 bases and the J gene end by 3 bases; junction bases not matched to a gene: 5. The CDR3 extends over 15 amino acids. The germline V gene has CDR1 KGHSH and CDR2 LQKENI. The CDR3 sequence: CASSPTGTGKETQYF. CDR3 in DNA: TGTGCCAGCTCACCCACCGGGACAGGGAAAGAGACCCAGTACTTC. The full variable domain, its missing parts supplied by reference TRBV18 and TRBJ2-5, is NAGVMQNPRHLVRRRGQEARLRCSPMKGHSHVYWYRQLPEEGLKFMVYLQKENIIDESGMPKERFSAEFPKEGPSILRIQQVVRGDSAAYFCASSPTGTGKETQYFGPGTRLLVL.

In regard to this clone: A read error may explain this, as a much larger clone is one base away. This specimen includes other DNA sequences encoding the same CDR3. The chain couples TRBV29-1 to TRBJ1-1; 12 nucleotides match TRBD1. CDR1 SQVTM and CDR2 ANQGSEA come from the germline V gene. The CDR3 covers 15 residues. The DNA of the CDR3 is TGTAGCGTCCCCGGGACAGGGGGCTTTTACACTGAAGCTTTCTTT. Protein: CSVPGTGGFYTEAFF.

The rearrangement joins TRBV7-9 to TRBJ2-2; 10 nucleotides match TRBD2. From germline, CDR1 is SEHNR and CDR2 FQNEAQ (reference sequence). The length of the CDR3 is 15 residues. Trimming cost V 2 bases and J 4 bases; bases outside gene matches: 1. Here the CDR3 DNA reads TGTGCCAGCAGCTTATCTAGCGGGGGCACCGGGGAGCTGTTTTTT. This codes for CASSLSSGGTGELFF.

This rearrangement joins TRBV27 to TRBJ1-5, with a possible D match to TRBD1 (5 bases). Germline lookup yields CDR1 MNHEY and CDR2 SMNVEV (reference sequence). The ends were cut back, 3 bases at V and 7 bases at J, with 13 bases in the middle. The CDR3 totals 14 residues. The CDR3 here is CASSFFQGGQPQHF. The CDR3 nucleotides read TGTGCCAGCAGTTTCTTCCAGGGAGGACAGCCCCAGCATTTT.

J is TRBJ2-3 and V is TRBV27; no definite D call. In germline, CDR1 is MNHEY, CDR2 SMNVEV (reference sequence). The CDR3 spans 13 residues. The V end lost 6 bases, the J end lost 4 bases, and 11 bases lay between the germline ends. The CDR3 here is CASRDTSSDTQYF. The CDR3 DNA sequence: TGTGCCAGCAGAGACACTTCGTCAGATACGCAGTATTTT.

The V and J genes are TRBV6-6 and TRBJ1-1; D is ambiguous. CDR1 is MNHNY and CDR2 is SVGAGI in the germline V gene (reference sequence). The CDR3 runs to 11 residues. V lost 6 bases and J 7 bases, leaving 9 bases between the germline ends. The CDR3 loop reads CASRHRIEAFF. The CDR3 DNA is TGTGCCAGCAGACATCGTATTGAAGCTTTCTTT.

On this clone: A much larger clone lies a single base off, so this may be a read error. Distinct nucleotide sequences in the sample also encode this CDR3. The chain combines TRBV7-2 with TRBJ1-5, with D uncertain. Per germline, CDR1 SGHTA and CDR2 FQGNSA. The CDR3 is 13 amino acids. Between the trimmed V and J ends, which lost 1 base and 5 bases, there was a span of 6 bases. CDR3 in amino acids: CASSLGGYQPQHF. The CDR3 DNA reads as TGTGCCAGCAGCTTAGGGGGATATCAGCCCCAGCATTTT.

V usage is TRBV6-6 and J usage is TRBJ2-1, with TRBD1 matching over 7 bases. The germline V gene encodes CDR1 MNHNY and CDR2 SVGAGI (reference sequence). J gave up 6 bases and V 7 bases, and 9 bases lay outside the gene matches. The CDR3 loop spans 14 amino acids. The CDR3 DNA follows: TGTGCCAGCACCCTAACACAGGGGCGCAATGAGCAGTTCTTC. Amino acids: CASTLTQGRNEQFF.

The rearrangement joins TRBV18 to TRBJ2-3; 7 nucleotides agree with TRBD1. Germline CDR1 and CDR2: KGHSH and LQKENI. The J segment lost 2 bases and the V segment lost 3 bases, leaving 8 bases of the junction unmatched. This CDR3 spans 16 amino acids. The CDR3 DNA reads TGTGCCAGCTCACCTTTCCCGGGACAGCCCACAGATACGCAGTATTTT. This gives the protein CASSPFPGQPTDTQYF.

A remark on this clone: Other DNA sequences within the sample encode an identical CDR3. The chain combines TRBV19 with TRBJ1-2, with D uncertain. This CDR3 comprises 13 residues. The germline gives CDR1 LNHDA, CDR2 SQIVND (reference sequence). The V end was cut by 1 base, the J end by 2 bases, with 5 bases between. The CDR3 bases are TGTGCCAGTAGTATAGGGATAAACTATGGCTACACCTTC. Residues: CASSIGINYGYTF.

On this clone: The same CDR3 also results from other DNA sequences found in this sample. V usage is TRBV10-2 and J usage is TRBJ2-1; D possibly uses TRBD1 or TRBD2 (5 bases each). The length of the CDR3 is 17 residues. Germline CDR1 and CDR2: WSHSY and SAAADI. Trimming removed 0 bases from V and 0 bases from J, with 12 bases in between. The chain's CDR3 is CASSESRGLSSYNEQFF. The CDR3 bases are TGCGCCAGCAGTGAGTCCCGGGGCCTAAGCTCCTACAATGAGCAGTTCTTC.

This clone was recorded only once. CDR3 loop: CASSFGGSETQYF. The CDR3 region has the DNA TGTGCCAGCAGCTTTGGGGGTTCGGAGACCCAGTACTTC. The chain has TRBV11-2 and TRBJ2-5, with D possibly called TRBD1 or TRBD2 (5 bases each). The V gene's germline CDR1 is SGHAT and CDR2 FQNNGV. Trimming removed 3 bases at V and 5 bases at J, with 10 bases between. This CDR3 has 13 amino acids.